A selection of T cell receptor beta chains follows, all from one sample in a study of T cell responses to AZD1222 COVID-19 vaccine. Using immunoSEQ multiplex PCR, the repertoire was profiled, and TCRdb retains in-frame clones only, with some absent. The sample contains roughly 150,000 clones, 88% of which appear only once. The sample in question was peripheral blood, obtained on day 0 of AZD1222 vaccination. The receptors originated from an adult in good health. CDR3s include the opening cysteine and the closing phenylalanine or tryptophan. A D gene is named only where the DNA matches it firmly. Expanded clones get a size class; other rows say once, few or many, or leave the size out.

CDR3nt	CDR3aa	abundance	j_gene	v_gene	d_gene
TGTGCCTGGAGATCCTGGGGTGTAACCGGGGAGCTGTTTTTT	CAWRSWGVTGELFF	NA	TRBJ2-2	TRBV30	NA
TGTGCCAGCAGTGAATCCCTATTCGCGACAGGGGAAGCTTTCTTT	CASSESLFATGEAFF	once	TRBJ1-1	TRBV25-1	TRBD1
TGTGCCAGCAGTTTTATTGTTTACAATTCACCCCTCCACTTT	CASSFIVYNSPLHF	NA	TRBJ1-6	TRBV28	NA
TGTGCCACCAGCAGAGAACAGGCTCTTAGGGGCTACACCTTC	CATSREQALRGYTF	NA	TRBJ1-2	TRBV15	NA
TGTGCCATCGGTAGGGAGGCGCTCAATCAGCCCCAGCATTTT	CAIGREALNQPQHF	NA	TRBJ1-5	TRBV10-3	NA
TGCGCCAGCAGTGAGGGACATTCCTACGAGCAGTACTTC	CASSEGHSYEQYF	NA	TRBJ2-7	TRBV10-1	NA
TGCGCCAGCTCCCGACTCGAAGGAGGGGGAAACATTCAGTACTTC	CASSRLEGGGNIQYF	NA	TRBJ2-4	TRBV10-2	NA
TGCGCCAGCAGCCCCGGCGGGGTTTTGAGGAACACTGAAGCTTTCTTT	CASSPGGVLRNTEAFF	NA	TRBJ1-1	TRBV5-1	NA
TGTGCCAGCAGTTTACCACTAGCGGGCTCCTACGAGCAGTACTTC	CASSLPLAGSYEQYF	NA	TRBJ2-7	TRBV28	TRBD2
TGCGCCAGCAGCTTGGAAAACATGCGAGGCTACACCTTC	CASSLENMRGYTF	NA	TRBJ1-2	TRBV5-1	NA
TGTGCCAGCACTTCGGGAGGGAAGCAGTTCTTC	CASTSGGKQFF	NA	TRBJ2-1	TRBV27	TRBD2
TGCGCCAGCAGTGACGAGGGGGGCACCGGGGAGCTGTTTTTT	CASSDEGGTGELFF	NA	TRBJ2-2	TRBV10-2	NA
TGTGCTAGCAGCTTGGGACTAGGCTCCTCCGGGGAGCTGTTTTTT	CASSLGLGSSGELFF	NA	TRBJ2-2	TRBV7-7	TRBD2
TGTGCCAGCCGGGAGGCCAATTCACCCCTCCACTTT	CASREANSPLHF	NA	TRBJ1-6	TRBV3-1/TRBV3-2	NA
TGTGCCAGCAGTGAAGCGGGAGTGGGGGCTGAAGCTTTCTTT	CASSEAGVGAEAFF	NA	TRBJ1-1	TRBV6-1	NA
TGTGCCTGGAGTGTAGGGAGTCAGCCCCAGCATTTT	CAWSVGSQPQHF	NA	TRBJ1-5	TRBV30	NA
TGTGCCACCCGAATGACAGGGGCCTACGAGCAGTACTTC	CATRMTGAYEQYF	NA	TRBJ2-7	TRBV24-1	TRBD1
TGTGCCAGCAGTGAACCAGAGAACACTGAAGCTTTCTTT	CASSEPENTEAFF	NA	TRBJ1-1	TRBV25-1	NA
TGTGCCAGCAGTTTCCGGGCGGGGGGGTCCTCCTACGAGCAGTACTTC	CASSFRAGGSSYEQYF	NA	TRBJ2-7	TRBV6-2/TRBV6-3	TRBD2
TGCGCCAGCAGTTTAGGCGGGGCTCCCCCCGAGCAGTACTTC	CASSLGGAPPEQYF	NA	TRBJ2-7	TRBV5-1	NA
TGTGCCACTCATCAGGGCACCGGGGAGCTGTTTTTT	CATHQGTGELFF	NA	TRBJ2-2	TRBV24-1	NA
TGCAGCGTACCAATGAGGGACAGGGAGCGCGGCTACACCTTC	CSVPMRDRERGYTF	NA	TRBJ1-2	TRBV29-1	TRBD1
TGTGCCAGCAGTTATTCTCTCCAGAGGCCCAACACTGAAGCTTTCTTT	CASSYSLQRPNTEAFF	NA	TRBJ1-1	TRBV6-5	NA
TGTGCCAGCAGGAGCGGCAGCACCCTTGGTTGGCCCCAGCATTTT	CASRSGSTLGWPQHF	once	TRBJ1-5	TRBV6-5	NA
TGTGCCAGCAGGGGTTTTGGGGGGTCTTCACCCCTCCACTTT	CASRGFGGSSPLHF	NA	TRBJ1-6	TRBV6-1	NA
TGTGCCTGGAGTTTGGGGGGGAACACTGAAGCTTTCTTT	CAWSLGGNTEAFF	NA	TRBJ1-1	TRBV30	NA
TGCGCCAGCAGCTTGAGGGGAACCCAAGAGACCCAGTACTTC	CASSLRGTQETQYF	NA	TRBJ2-5	TRBV5-1	NA
TGTGCTAGTGTCCAGGACACCTACAATGAGCAGTTCTTC	CASVQDTYNEQFF	NA	TRBJ2-1	TRBV12-5	NA
TGTGCCAGCAGCCTGGGACTAGCGGACTACAATGAGCAGTTCTTC	CASSLGLADYNEQFF	medium-sized	TRBJ2-1	TRBV4-2	TRBD2
TGTGCCAGCAGCCCCCAACGGGCAGCTGGAAACACCATATATTTT	CASSPQRAAGNTIYF	NA	TRBJ1-3	TRBV11-3	NA
TGTGCCAGTAGACCAGGGCCAACGGGGAGCTACGAGCAGTACTTC	CASRPGPTGSYEQYF	NA	TRBJ2-7	TRBV19	NA
TGTGCCAGCAGCTTAGCGCCAGCGGGAGGAGCAGATACGCAGTATTTT	CASSLAPAGGADTQYF	NA	TRBJ2-3	TRBV7-2	TRBD2
TGTGCCAGTAGTATAGCGAAGGGAGGGTCAGAGACCCAGTACTTC	CASSIAKGGSETQYF	NA	TRBJ2-5	TRBV19	TRBD2
TGTGCCAGCTCACCGACTAGTTGGGAGCAGTACTTC	CASSPTSWEQYF	NA	TRBJ2-7	TRBV18	NA
TGTGCCAGCAGCTTAGGGCTAGGGATACACAATGAGCAGTTCTTC	CASSLGLGIHNEQFF	NA	TRBJ2-1	TRBV7-2	NA
TGTGCCAGCAGTTACCAACCTGACAGGGTTGGCAATCAGCCCCAGCATTTT	CASSYQPDRVGNQPQHF	NA	TRBJ1-5	TRBV28	TRBD1
TGTGCCAGCAGTCCCGTGGGGGGCGAGCAGTACTTC	CASSPVGGEQYF	NA	TRBJ2-7	TRBV6-5	NA
TGTGCCAGCAGACACGGGCAAGTCGAGCAGTACTTC	CASRHGQVEQYF	NA	TRBJ2-7	TRBV6-5	NA
TGCGCCAGCAGCAGGGACAGGGTGTCCACAGATACGCAGTATTTT	CASSRDRVSTDTQYF	NA	TRBJ2-3	TRBV5-1	TRBD1
TGTGCCAGCAGTGAAGAGCCCTTCGGAGAGCTGTTTTTT	CASSEEPFGELFF	few	TRBJ2-2	TRBV25-1	NA
TGTGCCAGCAGCTTGGTGGGGACGGAAACCCCCAACTTC	CASSLVGTETPNF	NA	TRBJ2-7	TRBV5-5	NA
TGTGCCATCAGTGACGTAATAGCGGGGGTCTCCTACAATGAGCAGTTCTTC	CAISDVIAGVSYNEQFF	NA	TRBJ2-1	TRBV10-3	TRBD2
TGTGCCAGCAGCTACGGACAGGGGGCGCGGGACGAGCAGTACTTC	CASSYGQGARDEQYF	NA	TRBJ2-7	TRBV13	TRBD1
TGTGCCAGTAGTATAGATCGTTCAGCGGTCACTGAAGCTTTCTTT	CASSIDRSAVTEAFF	NA	TRBJ1-1	TRBV19	NA
TGTGCCAGCAGTTTATCCTCCCGGACAGGGGAAACCGGGGAGCTGTTTTTT	CASSLSSRTGETGELFF	few	TRBJ2-2	TRBV27	TRBD1
TGTGCCAGCAGACACTACTCGGGACAGGGGGTTGAAAACCTGTTTTTT	CASRHYSGQGVENLFF	NA	TRBJ1-4	TRBV28	TRBD1
TGCGCCAGCAGCAGAACAGGGGTCCAGAACACTGAAGCTTTCTTT	CASSRTGVQNTEAFF	NA	TRBJ1-1	TRBV5-1	TRBD1
TGTGCCAGTAGTATGAGCCAGGGCTCGGGTGGCTACACCTTC	CASSMSQGSGGYTF	NA	TRBJ1-2	TRBV19	NA
TGTGCCAGCAGTGAGGGGGGGGCTCTCCCCTACGAGCAGTACTTC	CASSEGGALPYEQYF	NA	TRBJ2-7	TRBV2	NA
TGTGCCAGCAGGCCCGGGACCAGGGATCATTCACCCCTCCACTTT	CASRPGTRDHSPLHF	NA	TRBJ1-6	TRBV5-6	NA
TGTGCCAGCAGACGAGAGGGGACTAGCGGGAGAAACGAGCAGTTCTTC	CASRREGTSGRNEQFF	once	TRBJ2-1	TRBV7-2	TRBD2
TGCGCCAGCAGCTCCCGGGACAGGTGGGACAATGAGCAGTTCTTC	CASSSRDRWDNEQFF	NA	TRBJ2-1	TRBV5-1	TRBD1
TGTGCCAGTAGTTCGACCGGGACAGTTGAAAAACTGTTTTTT	CASSSTGTVEKLFF	NA	TRBJ1-4	TRBV19	TRBD1
TGTGCCAGCAGCCTATACAGGGGTAATCAGCCCCAGCATTTT	CASSLYRGNQPQHF	NA	TRBJ1-5	TRBV7-2	TRBD1